Sequencing of this T cell receptor (beta chain) was carried out in a study of control samples from healthy donors and cancer patients. Germline V gene data show CDR1 as GTSNPN and CDR2 as SVGIG (reference sequence). V was trimmed by 0 bases and J by 9 bases, leaving 21 bases between them. The CDR3 totals 15 residues. Assay: immunoSEQ multiplex PCR; the TCRdb copy retains only in-frame clones and omits some. Of around 58,000 clones listed, approximately 95% are singletons. The TCR originated in a woman aged 18-29 years in good health. V usage is TRBV30 and J usage is TRBJ2-7, with D maybe TRBD2 (5 bases). The material sequenced was blood. CDR3 region: CAWSVRQRGIIRQYF. The CDR3 DNA reads TGTGCCTGGAGTGTACGGCAGCGAGGGATCATAAGGCAGTACTTC.